The present T cell receptor (beta chain) was sequenced within a study of cytomegalovirus exposure and HLA in healthy donors. V shed 4 bases and J shed 3 bases, with 13 bases lying between them. CDR1 and CDR2 from the germline V gene are SGHRS and YFSETQ. This CDR3 comprises 14 residues. The PCR ran on 60 Vbeta and 13 Jbeta primers. Clones were sequenced by immunoSEQ multiplex PCR, and TCRdb holds only the in-frame ones, with some missing. The data contain under 110,000 clones, roughly 75% of them singletons. This sequence joins TRBV5-1 and TRBJ1-2; D is perhaps TRBD1 (6 bases). This clonotype was sampled from a man aged 35 to 55 in good health and CMV-seronegative. The sequencing sample was made of PBMCs. In DNA form, the CDR3 reads TGCGCCAGCAGCGCTTCGGACAGTTACTATGGCTACACCTTC. This encodes CASSASDSYYGYTF.